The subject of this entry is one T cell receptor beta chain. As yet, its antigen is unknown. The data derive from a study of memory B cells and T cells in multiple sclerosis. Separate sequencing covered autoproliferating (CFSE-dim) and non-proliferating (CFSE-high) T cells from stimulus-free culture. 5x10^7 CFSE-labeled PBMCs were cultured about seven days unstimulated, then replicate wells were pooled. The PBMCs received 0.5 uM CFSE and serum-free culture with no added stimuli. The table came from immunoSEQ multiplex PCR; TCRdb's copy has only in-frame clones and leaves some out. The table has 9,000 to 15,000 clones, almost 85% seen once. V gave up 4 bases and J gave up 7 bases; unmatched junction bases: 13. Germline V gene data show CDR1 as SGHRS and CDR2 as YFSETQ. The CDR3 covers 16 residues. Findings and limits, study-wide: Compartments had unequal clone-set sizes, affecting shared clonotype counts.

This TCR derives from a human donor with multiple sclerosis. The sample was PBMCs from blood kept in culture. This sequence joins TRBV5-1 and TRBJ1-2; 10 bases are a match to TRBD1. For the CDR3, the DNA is TGCGCCAGCAGCACCGACTTTGGGACAGGGGTTGGTGGCTACACCTTC. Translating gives CASSTDFGTGVGGYTF.